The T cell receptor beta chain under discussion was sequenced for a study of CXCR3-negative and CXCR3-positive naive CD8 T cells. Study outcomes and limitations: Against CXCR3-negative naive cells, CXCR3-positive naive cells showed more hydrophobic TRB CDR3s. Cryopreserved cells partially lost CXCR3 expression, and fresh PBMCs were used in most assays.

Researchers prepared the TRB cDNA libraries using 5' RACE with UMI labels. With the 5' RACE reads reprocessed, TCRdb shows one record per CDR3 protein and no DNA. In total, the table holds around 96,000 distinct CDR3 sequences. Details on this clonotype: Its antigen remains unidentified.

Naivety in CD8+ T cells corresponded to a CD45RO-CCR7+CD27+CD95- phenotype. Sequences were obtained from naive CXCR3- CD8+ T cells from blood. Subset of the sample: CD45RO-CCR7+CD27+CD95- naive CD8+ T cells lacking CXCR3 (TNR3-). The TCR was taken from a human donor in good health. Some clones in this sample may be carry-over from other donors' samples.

This chain's CDR3 is CASSARLGPDNEQFF. The chain carries TRBV11-3 and TRBJ2-1. From germline, CDR1 is SGHNT and CDR2 YENEEA. The length of the CDR3 is 15 residues.